These T cell receptor beta chains were read from a single sample in a study of blood T cells in healthy people across ages. TCRdb re-derived calls from the 5' RACE reads in MiXCR, one entry per CDR3 protein. The table lists hundreds of thousands of distinct CDR3 sequences, 45% to 65% of them singletons, with 30% to 40% in the top ten. Sequenced: blood. The source of these receptors is a man between 60 and 75 years old in good health. Each CDR3 is given with its conserved first and last residue. D genes are given only for firm matches. Part of the rows lack a size; the others show once, few, many or a class for expanded clones.

TGTGCCAGCAGCCCCGGCGGGCCAGTGTACGAGCAGTACTTC	CASSPGGPVYEQYF	TRBJ2-7	-	-	TRBV7-2
TGCAGCGCTAGGGGCACGAGCACAGATACGCAGTATTTT	CSARGTSTDTQYF	TRBJ2-3	-	-	TRBV29-1
TGTGCCAGCAGTTTCCGGGACAGGGAAGGTAAAGCTTTCTTT	CASSFRDREGKAFF	TRBJ1-1	TRBD1	-	TRBV6-6
TGCGCCAGCAGCCTGGGTCCCGACTCTGGAAACACCATATATTTT	CASSLGPDSGNTIYF	TRBJ1-3	-	-	TRBV5-1
TGTGCCACTGGACTAGCGGGGCACTACAATGAGCAGTTCTTC	CATGLAGHYNEQFF	TRBJ2-1	TRBD2	-	TRBV2
TGTGCCAGCAGTCCCGGACAGGGGGCACGTGGCACTGAAGCTTTCTTT	CASSPGQGARGTEAFF	TRBJ1-1	TRBD1	-	TRBV6-6
TGTGCCATCAGTGGACAGGAGAGCTCCTACGAGCAGTACTTC	CAISGQESSYEQYF	TRBJ2-7	-	once	TRBV10-3
TGCGCCAGCAGCTTGGCCGGACTAGCGGCCTACGAGCAGTACTTC	CASSLAGLAAYEQYF	TRBJ2-7	TRBD2	few	TRBV5-1
TGTGCCAGCCATGGCAGAGGGGCCGGAGATACGCAGTATTTT	CASHGRGAGDTQYF	TRBJ2-3	-	-	TRBV12-3/TRBV12-4
TGCAGCGTTGAAGCACATGCCGCGAACACTGAAGCTTTCTTT	CSVEAHAANTEAFF	TRBJ1-1	-	-	TRBV29-1
TGTGCCAGCAGCCCACAGCTGCAGTTGGGAAACACTGAAGCTTTCTTT	CASSPQLQLGNTEAFF	TRBJ1-1	-	-	TRBV4-2
TGTGCCAGCAGACAGACAGGGGTGGAGACCCAGTACTTC	CASRQTGVETQYF	TRBJ2-5	TRBD1	-	TRBV2
TGTGCCAGCAGCAAAGCGCTTGGTTCGGACAGGGATGTCTACGAGCAGTACTTC	CASSKALGSDRDVYEQYF	TRBJ2-7	-	-	TRBV21-1
TGTGCCAGCAGCTCATCGGTATGGGACCCAGCAAAAAACATTCAGTACTTC	CASSSSVWDPAKNIQYF	TRBJ2-4	-	-	TRBV13
TGCGCCAGCAGCTTGGGCAGGAGCGGGGGGGCCCCAGATACGCAGTATTTT	CASSLGRSGGAPDTQYF	TRBJ2-3	TRBD2	-	TRBV5-1
TGTGCCAGCAGCATCACACGGACAGGGGGTGTCGGCGAGCAGTACTTC	CASSITRTGGVGEQYF	TRBJ2-7	TRBD1	few	TRBV7-8
TGCAGTGCTAGAGATGGGGGGGTGACCCAGTACTTC	CSARDGGVTQYF	TRBJ2-5	TRBD2	-	TRBV20-1
TGCGCCAGCAGGGAAGGGTCTTCCGATGGGCAGTTCTTC	CASREGSSDGQFF	TRBJ2-1	-	-	TRBV5-1
TGTGCCAGCAGTTTAGGGAGGACAGTGGGGGCCAACGTCCTGACTTTC	CASSLGRTVGANVLTF	TRBJ2-6	-	few	TRBV28
TGTGCCAGCAGTTCGTTTGGTGCCGGGGAGCTGTTTTTT	CASSSFGAGELFF	TRBJ2-2	-	-	TRBV12-3/TRBV12-4
TGTGCCAGCAGCCAAAGCCGGAACCAAGAGACCCAGTACTTC	CASSQSRNQETQYF	TRBJ2-5	-	-	TRBV3-1
TGTGCCGTCTCTAGCGGAACTTACAATGAGCAGTTCTTC	CAVSSGTYNEQFF	TRBJ2-1	TRBD2	few	TRBV4-2
TGTGCCAGCAGCGAGAGACTAGGACAGTACAATGAGCAGTTCTTC	CASSERLGQYNEQFF	TRBJ2-1	-	few	TRBV6-2/TRBV6-3
TGTGCCAGCAGCTCCCAACTAGCGGGGGGGCCAGAGACCCGGAACTTC	CASSSQLAGGPETRNF	TRBJ2-5	TRBD2	once	TRBV11-2
TGCAGCGTTGGTGGCTCGGGTAACAATGAGCAGTTCTTC	CSVGGSGNNEQFF	TRBJ2-1	-	-	TRBV29-1
TGTGCCAGCAGCCAAGAGCGGCATAACTATGGCTACACCTTC	CASSQERHNYGYTF	TRBJ1-2	-	-	TRBV3-1
TGCAGCGTTGGCCAGTATCACACCGGGGAGCTGTTTTTT	CSVGQYHTGELFF	TRBJ2-2	-	few	TRBV29-1
TGTGCCAGCAGTACTAGCGAGTACAATGAGCAGTTCTTC	CASSTSEYNEQFF	TRBJ2-1	TRBD2	few	TRBV7-2
TGTGCCAGCAGTAGCCCCACTAGCGGGAGCCAAGAGACCCAGTACTTC	CASSSPTSGSQETQYF	TRBJ2-5	TRBD2	few	TRBV6-5
TGTGCCAGCAGCGCCCGGACAGGGATCTATGGCTACACCTTC	CASSARTGIYGYTF	TRBJ1-2	TRBD1	-	TRBV9
TGTGCCAGCAGCGTAGCCCACGCAGGACAAGCTTTCTTT	CASSVAHAGQAFF	TRBJ1-1	-	-	TRBV7-9
TGTGCCAGCAGCTTAAACTTATGGGAGACCCAGTACTTC	CASSLNLWETQYF	TRBJ2-5	-	-	TRBV7-2
TGTGCCAGCTGCCCCCCGCTAGCGGGACAAGAGACCCAGTACTTC	CASCPPLAGQETQYF	TRBJ2-5	TRBD2	-	TRBV2
TGCGCCAGCAGTCTAGGACTAGCGGTCGAGGTGATCCCCTACGAGCAGTACTTC	CASSLGLAVEVIPYEQYF	TRBJ2-7	TRBD2	-	TRBV5-1
TGTGCCAGCAGTTACCCAGGGTATGGCACTGAAGCTTTCTTT	CASSYPGYGTEAFF	TRBJ1-1	-	-	TRBV6-2/TRBV6-3
TGTGCCAGCAGTCCCAACTCGGCAGGGAATCAGCCCCAGCATTTT	CASSPNSAGNQPQHF	TRBJ1-5	-	-	TRBV6-1
TGCGCCAGCAGCACTTCTAGCGGCCCGCAGTATTTT	CASSTSSGPQYF	TRBJ2-3	TRBD2	-	TRBV5-1
TGTGCCAGCAGTTTGATGGGGTCCTATGGCTACACCTTC	CASSLMGSYGYTF	TRBJ1-2	-	-	TRBV6-5
TGTGCCAGCAGCGTAGAGGGGACTCCCTACAATGAGCAGTTCTTC	CASSVEGTPYNEQFF	TRBJ2-1	-	-	TRBV9
TGTGCCAGCAGCAGTAAACCAGGGTGGGAGCAGTACTTC	CASSSKPGWEQYF	TRBJ2-5	-	few	TRBV21-1
TGTGCCAGCAGCCAAGATGTCGGACAGCCCTACGAGCAGTACTTC	CASSQDVGQPYEQYF	TRBJ2-7	-	-	TRBV3-1
TGCAGTGCTAGAGTAGCGGGGGTGAGCAATGAGCAGTTCTTC	CSARVAGVSNEQFF	TRBJ2-1	TRBD2	once	TRBV20-1
TGCAGCGCCACCACCGCAAACTCCTACAATGAGCAGTTCTTC	CSATTANSYNEQFF	TRBJ2-1	-	-	TRBV29-1
TGTGCCATCAGTGAACAACGACGGGCCCCCCTCCACTTT	CAISEQRRAPLHF	TRBJ1-6	-	-	TRBV10-3
TGCAGTGCTAGAGATCCGGGGGCAGATACGCAGTATTTT	CSARDPGADTQYF	TRBJ2-3	-	few	TRBV20-1
TGTGCCACCAGTGGGGACAGGGGTGATGAGCAGTTCTTC	CATSGDRGDEQFF	TRBJ2-1	TRBD1	few	TRBV24-1
TGCGCCAGCAGCTTGACAGGGAGAGCGGATAATTCACCCCTCCACTTT	CASSLTGRADNSPLHF	TRBJ1-6	-	once	TRBV5-1
TGCAGTGCTACTAGCGGGGGTTTATACACTGAGCAGTTCTTC	CSATSGGLYTEQFF	TRBJ2-1	TRBD2	-	TRBV20-1
TGTGCCAGCAGCCGACACTTCGAAGGGTGGGGCTACACCTTC	CASSRHFEGWGYTF	TRBJ1-2	-	-	TRBV28
TGTGCCAGCACCTCCGGGACAGGGGAGGAGACCCAGTACTTC	CASTSGTGEETQYF	TRBJ2-5	TRBD1	few	TRBV2
TGCGCCAGCAGCGCAGGACAGGGGGTAGGTGAGCAGTACTTC	CASSAGQGVGEQYF	TRBJ2-5	TRBD1	few	TRBV5-1
TGCAGTGCGAACCCCGGACAGGGACAACCCTACGAGCAGTACTTC	CSANPGQGQPYEQYF	TRBJ2-7	TRBD1	once	TRBV20-1
TGTGCCAGCAGCCAAGAGCCAGGGGTAGCCTACGAGCAGTACTTC	CASSQEPGVAYEQYF	TRBJ2-7	-	few	TRBV3-1
TGCGCCAGCAGCTACAAATGGACTAGCGGGGGGGAAGAGACCCAGTACTTC	CASSYKWTSGGEETQYF	TRBJ2-5	TRBD2	-	TRBV5-1
TGTGCCAGCAGTAAAGAAGCGGGGGGGTTCACAGATACGCAGTATTTT	CASSKEAGGFTDTQYF	TRBJ2-3	TRBD2	-	TRBV11-2
TGTGCCAGCAGTGAAGCGGACGGAGCGGGGGAGACCACAGATACGCAGTATTTT	CASSEADGAGETTDTQYF	TRBJ2-3	TRBD2	-	TRBV2
TGTGCCAGCAGCTTAGGCCTAGGGGTTCAAGAGACCCAGTACTTC	CASSLGLGVQETQYF	TRBJ2-5	-	few	TRBV7-2
TGCGCCAGCAGGCGCGGGACTAGCGGGGGACTGTACAATGAGCAGTTCTTC	CASRRGTSGGLYNEQFF	TRBJ2-1	TRBD2	-	TRBV5-1